These 32 T cell receptor beta chains share one sample of origin, sequenced in a study of beta chain features in type 1 diabetes. Reverse transcription of all isolated RNA meant that expressed TCRB transcripts were sequenced. The table came from immunoSEQ multiplex PCR; TCRdb's copy has only in-frame clones and leaves some out. The data contain around 500,000 clones, over 10% of them seen just once; the ten biggest clones take up approximately 0.05%. Sample: naive CD4+ T cells from blood. These receptors all come from a woman under 30 in good health.

This clone was observed a few times. The V call is TRBV14, the J call TRBJ2-3, with D perhaps TRBD1 or TRBD2 (5 bases each). CDR3 size: 17 residues. The germline CDR1 and CDR2 sequences are SGHDN and FVKESK. Trimming cost V 1 base and J 8 bases, with 22 bases left between them. CDR3 in amino acids: CASSQVHSSGRGGTQYF. The DNA of the CDR3 is TGTGCCAGCAGCCAAGTCCATTCGAGCGGCCGTGGGGGTACGCAGTATTTT. The full variable domain, rest sourced from reference TRBV14 and TRBJ2-3, is EAGVTQFPSHSVIEKGQTVTLRCDPISGHDNLYWYRRVMGKEIKFLLHFVKESKQDESGMPNNRFLAERTGGTYSTLKVQPAELEDSGVYFCASSQVHSSGRGGTQYFGPGTRLTVL.

This clone has just a few counts. The gene calls are TRBV2 and TRBJ2-2; a weak D match, TRBD2 (5 bases). The V end lost 5 bases, the J end lost 2 bases, and 12 bases lay between the germline ends. The CDR3 consists of 15 residues. Germline-derived CDR1 and CDR2 are SNHLY and FYNNEI. In nucleotides, the CDR3 is TGTGCCAGCAGTTCGGAAGGGAGTAACACCGGGGAGCTGTTTTTT. It yields the protein CASSSEGSNTGELFF. The full variable domain, in which reference TRBV2 and TRBJ2-2 provide the parts outside the CDR3, is EPEVTQTPSHQVTQMGQEVILRCVPISNHLYFYWYRQILGQKVEFLVSFYNNEISEKSEIFDDQFSVERPDGSNFTLKIRSTKLEDSAMYFCASSSEGSNTGELFFGEGSRLTVL.

In this sample, this clone turned up a few times. Other nucleotide sequences in the sample specify the same CDR3. The rearrangement links TRBV28 to TRBJ2-7; TRBD2 is a possible D gene (6 bases). CDR1 MDHEN and CDR2 SYDVKM come from the germline V gene. Trimming pared 2 bases from V and 5 bases from J, leaving 7 bases between. The CDR3 spans 12 residues. Written as DNA, the CDR3 is TGTGCCAGCAGTTTAGGGAGGAACGAGCAGTACGTC. Translated, it gives CASSLGRNEQYV.

The chain uses TRBV7-3 and TRBJ1-1; D gene uncertain. Germline V CDR1 and CDR2: SGHTA, FQGTGA. The CDR3 sequence is 14 residues long. Trimming stripped 5 bases from V and 3 bases from J, with 13 bases between. The CDR3 protein is CASSPRHGDTEAFF. CDR3 DNA sequence: TGTGCCAGCAGCCCCCGACATGGGGACACTGAAGCTTTCTTT.

This clone has a handful of counts. This rearrangement joins TRBV7-2 to TRBJ1-1; TRBD1 is a possible D gene (5 bases). CDR3 length equals 15 residues. Germline loops: CDR1 SGHTA, CDR2 FQGNSA. V gave up 4 bases and J gave up 3 bases, with 15 bases separating them. CDR3 residues: CASSWGRVMDTEAFF. The DNA of the CDR3 is TGTGCCAGCAGCTGGGGCCGGGTCATGGACACTGAAGCTTTCTTT.

V and J are TRBV7-2 and TRBJ1-3; D possibly corresponds to TRBD1 (5 bases). The CDR3 extends over 15 amino acids. Germline lookup yields CDR1 SGHTA and CDR2 FQGNSA. With 5 bases removed from V and 2 bases from J, the gap between germline ends came to 13 bases. In DNA, the CDR3 is TGTGCCAGCAGCCATCGCAGGGTTGCTGGAAACACCATATATTTT. Encoded protein: CASSHRRVAGNTIYF.

This sequence joins TRBV5-8 and TRBJ2-1, with D tentatively TRBD1 or TRBD2 (5 bases each). V lost 2 bases, J lost 7 bases, and 10 bases lay in between. CDR3 length equals 13 residues. Germline CDR1 reads SGHTS; CDR2 reads YDEGEE. The CDR3 coding sequence is TGTGCCAGCAGCTTTGGGGGTAGGAATGAGCAGTTCTTC. Protein product: CASSFGGRNEQFF. The whole variable domain, filled in from reference TRBV5-8 and TRBJ2-1, reads EAGVTQSPTHLIKTRGQQATLRCSPISGHTSVYWYQQALGLGLQFLLWYDEGEERNRGNFPPRFSGRQFPNYSSELNVNALELEDSALYLCASSFGGRNEQFFGPGTRLTVL.

The J gene is TRBJ2-3, the V gene TRBV2; tentative D call: TRBD2 (6 bases). From germline, CDR1 is SNHLY and CDR2 FYNNEI. V was trimmed by 8 bases and J by 2 bases, leaving 8 bases between them. This CDR3 has 12 residues. CDR3 DNA: TGTGCCAGCGGGAGGATCACAGATACGCAGTATTTT. Translating it yields CASGRITDTQYF.

This clone was seen more than once but under ten times. The V gene is TRBV13, the J gene TRBJ2-7; D not resolved. Trimming stripped 4 bases from V and 1 base from J, with 5 bases between. In germline, CDR1 is PRHDT, CDR2 FYEKMQ (reference sequence). The CDR3 covers 12 residues. The CDR3 region has the DNA TGTGCCAGCAGCTCCCAGTCCTACGAGCAGTACTTC. Protein: CASSSQSYEQYF.

The rearrangement joins TRBV7-8 to TRBJ2-1; D perhaps matches TRBD2 (5 bases). Per the germline V gene, CDR1 is SGHVS and CDR2 is FQNEAQ. V gave up 5 bases and J gave up 8 bases, with 10 bases separating them. The CDR3 runs 12 residues. CDR3: CASSEGWDEQFF. DNA for the CDR3: TGTGCCAGCAGCGAGGGATGGGATGAGCAGTTCTTC.

Note on this clone: The identical CDR3 is also encoded by other nucleotide sequences in the sample. This chain uses TRBV29-1 with TRBJ1-5, with D tentatively TRBD1 (5 bases). The germline V and J ends were trimmed by 6 bases and 0 bases, with 9 bases remaining between them. Germline CDR1 reads SQVTM; CDR2 reads ANQGSEA. The CDR3 loop spans 13 amino acids. CDR3 loop: CSVARGSNQPQHF. CDR3 in DNA: TGCAGCGTCGCAAGGGGTAGCAATCAGCCCCAGCATTTT.

The chain uses TRBV7-9 and TRBJ1-1; maybe TRBD1 (6 bases). This CDR3 has 14 amino acids. V dropped 4 bases and J dropped 8 bases, with 17 bases sitting between them. Per the germline V gene, CDR1 is SEHNR and CDR2 is FQNEAQ (reference sequence). The CDR3 spells CASSSFGQNLEAFF. DNA of the CDR3: TGTGCCAGCAGCTCTTTTGGACAGAATCTGGAAGCTTTCTTT.

The rearrangement joins TRBV30 to TRBJ2-3; D might be TRBD2 (6 bases). This CDR3 comprises 16 residues. The V end lost 0 bases, the J end lost 0 bases, and 13 bases lay between the germline ends. Germline V lookup: CDR1 GTSNPN, CDR2 SVGIG (reference sequence). CDR3 nucleotides: TGTGCCTGGAGTGTTGGCGGGGCCGCTAGCACAGATACGCAGTATTTT. Protein sequence: CAWSVGGAASTDTQYF. Combining the CDR3 with reference TRBV30 and TRBJ2-3 gives the whole variable domain SQTIHQWPATLVQPVGSPLSLECTVEGTSNPNLYWYRQAAGRGLQLLFYSVGIGQISSEVPQNLSASRPQDRQFILSSKKLLLSDSGFYLCAWSVGGAASTDTQYFGPGTRLTVL.

The J gene is TRBJ2-5, the V gene TRBV4-1; D not resolved. The CDR3 runs 13 residues. V dropped 2 bases and J dropped 2 bases, with 6 bases sitting between them. Germline V gene lookup returns CDR1 MGHRA and CDR2 YSYEKL. The CDR3 DNA sequence: TGCGCCAGCAGCCAATTTGTTCAAGAGACCCAGTACTTC. It is translated as CASSQFVQETQYF.

As concerns this clone: This specimen includes other DNA sequences encoding the same CDR3. The chain couples TRBV15 to TRBJ2-3, with TRBD2 matching 8 bases. The germline gives CDR1 LNHNV, CDR2 YYDKDF (reference sequence). This CDR3 region has 15 residues. J gave up 2 bases and V 1 base, and 2 bases lay outside the gene matches. The CDR3 loop is CATSRGGGNTDTQYF. CDR3 coding DNA: TGTGCCACCAGCAGAGGCGGGGGGAACACAGATACGCAGTATTTT.

In this sample, this clone turned up many times. The V and J genes are TRBV29-1 and TRBJ2-5; 7 bases are shared with TRBD1. Per the germline V gene, CDR1 is SQVTM and CDR2 is ANQGSEA. The CDR3 consists of 13 residues. Trimming at V came to 4 bases and at J to 1 base, leaving 3 bases not matched to a gene. The CDR3 coding sequence is TGCAGCGTTGGACAGGGTCCCCAAGAGACCCAGTACTTC. Its protein is CSVGQGPQETQYF.

J is TRBJ2-5 and V is TRBV6-6; weak D call: TRBD2 (5 bases). The CDR3 has 13 residues. Germline loops: CDR1 MNHNY, CDR2 SVGAGI (reference sequence). With 2 bases removed from V and 3 bases from J, the gap between germline ends came to 7 bases. CDR3 region: CASSYTGKETQYF. Written as DNA, the CDR3 is TGTGCCAGCAGTTACACCGGGAAAGAGACCCAGTACTTC.

The chain uses TRBV29-1 and TRBJ2-7; D perhaps matches TRBD2 (5 bases). The germline V gene encodes CDR1 SQVTM and CDR2 ANQGSEA. The V gene lost 4 bases and the J gene lost 5 bases, with 15 bases spanning the gap. This CDR3 contains 13 residues. This CDR3 reads CSVALAPDDEQYF. In nucleotides, the CDR3 is TGCAGCGTTGCCCTAGCACCAGATGACGAGCAGTACTTC.

The chain is built from TRBV18 and TRBJ2-3, with no clear D. This CDR3 has 15 amino acids. Germline values: CDR1 KGHSH, CDR2 LQKENI. The germline V and J ends were trimmed by 5 bases and 2 bases, with 14 bases remaining between them. The CDR3 DNA reads TGTGCCAGCTCAGCAGACATGGCCCCCACAGATACGCAGTATTTT. Protein sequence: CASSADMAPTDTQYF.

The chain recombines TRBV7-6 with TRBJ2-7, with D tentatively TRBD1 (6 bases). Germline CDR1 reads SGHVS; CDR2 reads FNYEAQ. Trimming removed 5 bases at V and 6 bases at J, with 17 bases between. This CDR3 has 14 amino acids. DNA of the CDR3: TGTGCCAGCAGCCTAAACACAGGGCCTAGCGAGCAGTACGTC. Translating gives CASSLNTGPSEQYV.

This clone was observed a handful of times. The chain has TRBV2 and TRBJ2-1; the match to TRBD1 covers 9 bases. From germline, CDR1 is SNHLY and CDR2 FYNNEI. V lost 7 bases to trimming and J lost 7 bases; unmatched junction nucleotides: 8. This CDR3 spans 14 amino acids. The CDR3 here is CASTGQGLRNEQFF. In DNA form, the CDR3 reads TGTGCCAGCACCGGACAGGGGTTGAGGAATGAGCAGTTCTTC.

In this sample, this clone turned up a few times. The CDR3 DNA is TGTGCCAGCAGGCCTCCCGGTGGCAATGAGCAGTTCTTC. It encodes CASRPPGGNEQFF. The gene calls are TRBV7-2 and TRBJ2-1; D not resolved. This CDR3 region has 13 residues. CDR1 is SGHTA and CDR2 is FQGNSA in the germline V gene. V lost 6 bases, J lost 6 bases, and 12 bases lay in between.

This clone has ten or more counts. This chain uses TRBV9 with TRBJ2-5, with TRBD1 matching over 11 bases. CDR1 is SGDLS, CDR2 YYNGEE, per germline. The CDR3 spans 14 residues. J was trimmed by 3 bases and V by 3 bases; bases with no gene match: 1. CDR3 sequence: CASSGTGGEETQYF. For the CDR3, the DNA is TGTGCCAGCAGCGGGACAGGGGGCGAAGAGACCCAGTACTTC.

The chain uses TRBV10-3 and TRBJ2-2; D ambiguous. This CDR3 region has 13 residues. The germline V and J ends were trimmed by 5 bases and 4 bases, with 8 bases remaining between them. Germline loops: CDR1 ENHRY, CDR2 SYGVKD. In DNA form, the CDR3 reads TGTGCCATCAGTCCACCGGGCACCGGGGAGCTGTTTTTT. Translation: CAISPPGTGELFF.

This clone was observed a few times. The V and J genes are TRBV2 and TRBJ2-1, with 7 bases fitting TRBD2. V was pared by 1 base and J by 8 bases, with 11 bases of the junction left unmatched. Germline V gives CDR1 SNHLY, CDR2 FYNNEI. The CDR3 totals 16 residues. CDR3 loop: CASSEVGASLADEQFF. As DNA, the CDR3 is TGTGCCAGCAGTGAAGTCGGTGCTTCGCTAGCGGATGAGCAGTTCTTC.

V usage is TRBV7-6 and J usage is TRBJ1-4, with 7 bases identical to TRBD1. J gave up 4 bases and V 5 bases, and 10 bases lay outside the gene matches. Germline loops: CDR1 SGHVS, CDR2 FNYEAQ. The CDR3 consists of 16 residues. The CDR3 coding sequence is TGTGCCAGCAGCCCTCAGACAGGGATGTTTAATGAAAAACTGTTTTTT. Amino acids: CASSPQTGMFNEKLFF.

This clone was seen a handful of times. The V call is TRBV4-1, the J call TRBJ1-5; possibly TRBD1 for D (5 bases). Trimming removed 1 base from V and 0 bases from J, with 7 bases in between. The CDR3 is 15 amino acids. The germline V gene encodes CDR1 MGHRA and CDR2 YSYEKL. CDR3 residues: CASSQGQHSNQPQHF. Written as DNA, the CDR3 is TGCGCCAGCAGCCAAGGACAGCATAGCAATCAGCCCCAGCATTTT.

There are a few counts of this clone. The chain links TRBV7-2 to TRBJ2-1; 12 bases line up with TRBD2. V trimming: 1 base; J trimming: 7 bases; junction bases outside the gene matches: 5. This CDR3 spans 16 amino acids. Germline-derived CDR1 and CDR2 are SGHTA and FQGNSA. CDR3 nucleotide sequence: TGTGCCAGCAGCTTAGTGAGACTAGCGGGAGTGAATGAGCAGTTCTTC. Encoded protein: CASSLVRLAGVNEQFF.

The genes are TRBV9 and TRBJ2-2; 9 bases map to TRBD1. Per germline, CDR1 SGDLS and CDR2 YYNGEE. The CDR3 spans 16 residues. V gave up 2 bases and J gave up 1 base; unmatched junction bases: 3. The CDR3 DNA reads TGTGCCAGCAGCGTTACAGGGGGCTGGAACACCGGGGAGCTGTTTTTT. Its protein product is CASSVTGGWNTGELFF.

The chain couples TRBV25-1 to TRBJ2-2; D is ambiguous. V lost 3 bases, J lost 6 bases, and 8 bases lay in between. Per the germline V gene, CDR1 is MGHDK and CDR2 is SYGVNS. The CDR3 length is 13 residues. The CDR3 DNA is TGTGCCAGCAGTGATCCTGGGCCCGGGGAGCTGTTTTTT. This gives the protein CASSDPGPGELFF.

This clone appeared a few times. The chain joins TRBV7-2 to TRBJ2-5; perhaps D is TRBD1 or TRBD2 (6 bases each). CDR3 length equals 14 residues. Germline V gives CDR1 SGHTA, CDR2 FQGNSA. V was pared by 6 bases and J by 3 bases, with 14 bases between. In DNA form, the CDR3 reads TGTGCCAGCAGACACGGGGGCAGGGAAGAGACCCAGTACTTC. It is translated as CASRHGGREETQYF. The full variable domain, completed using reference TRBV7-2 and TRBJ2-5, is GAGVSQSPSNKVTEKGKDVELRCDPISGHTALYWYRQSLGQGLEFLIYFQGNSAPDKSGLPSDRFSAERTGGSVSTLTIQRTQQEDSAVYLCASRHGGREETQYFGPGTRLLVL.

The rearrangement links TRBV7-6 to TRBJ2-1; 11 bases agree with TRBD2. V was pared by 3 bases and J by 5 bases, with 9 bases of the junction left unmatched. The CDR3 loop spans 17 amino acids. CDR1 is SGHVS and CDR2 is FNYEAQ in the germline V gene. Here the CDR3 DNA reads TGTGCCAGCAGCTTTGACACCAGGACTAGCGGGCACAATGAGCAGTTCTTC. It translates to CASSFDTRTSGHNEQFF.